These 8 T cell receptor beta chains were all obtained from the same sample, sequenced in a study of T and B cells in COVID-19 patients. TRB was amplified from about 250-500 ng of blood genomic DNA. TRB rearrangements were amplified by multiplex PCR with BIOMED2 TRB-A/B primers. Using its own MiXCR run on the multiplex PCR reads, TCRdb lists one record per CDR3 protein. The sample lists 6,000 or so distinct CDR3 sequences; around 25% were seen once. The sample taken for sequencing was blood. Source of these receptors: a human donor with active COVID-19. The donor label of this sample is uncertain.

This clonotype ranks as medium-sized. CDR3 protein: CASSSPGTGSYEQYF. DNA for the CDR3: TGTGCCAGTAGTTCCCCCGGGACAGGGTCCTACGAGCAGTACTTC. The rearrangement links TRBV19 to TRBJ2-7, with 9 nucleotides matching TRBD1. The CDR3 is 15 amino acids. V trimming: 5 bases; J trimming: 1 base; junction bases outside the gene matches: 6. CDR1 is LNHDA, CDR2 SQIVND, per germline (reference sequence).

There are a few counts of this clonotype. This chain joins TRBV7-6 and TRBJ2-2; a possible D gene is TRBD1 (5 bases). The CDR3 spans 13 residues. Germline CDR1 reads SGHVS; CDR2 reads FNYEAQ. V was clipped by 5 bases and J by 11 bases, with 15 bases between them. This CDR3 is CASSQGDASELFF. Here the CDR3 DNA reads TGTGCCAGCAGCCAAGGGGATGCCTCTGAGCTGTTTTTT. Full variable domain (missing parts from reference TRBV7-6 and TRBJ2-2): GAGVSQSPRYKVTKRGQDVALRCDPISGHVSLYWYRQALGQGPEFLTYFNYEAQQDKSGLPNDRFSAERPEGSISTLTIQRTEQRDSAMYRCASSQGDASELFFGEGSRLTVL.

V is TRBV5-1 and J is TRBJ2-1; D unresolved. V was cut by 2 bases and J by 5 bases, with 11 bases left in between. This CDR3 spans 14 amino acids. Germline CDR1 is SGHRS and CDR2 is YFSETQ. Written as DNA, the CDR3 is TGCGCCAGCAGCTTAGGAACTGGGGACAATGAGCAGTTCTTC. Encoded protein: CASSLGTGDNEQFF.

This clonotype showed up just once. V is TRBV7-3 and J is TRBJ2-1; the match to TRBD2 covers 13 bases. The germline CDR1 and CDR2 sequences are SGHTA and FQGTGA. The junction had 14 bases not matched to a gene; V was cut back by 6 bases and J by 9 bases. The CDR3 loop spans 17 amino acids. The CDR3 nucleotides are TGTGCCAGCAGTTCATCCGGGACTAGCGGGAAGGGGGGTGAGCAGTTCTTC. This encodes CASSSSGTSGKGGEQFF.

In its sample, this clonotype was seen a few times. The chain combines TRBV4-2 with TRBJ2-4; the match to TRBD2 covers 11 bases. This CDR3 has 16 residues. Per the germline V gene, CDR1 is LGHNA and CDR2 is YNFKEQ. Trimming cost V 0 bases and J 8 bases; bases outside gene matches: 6. The CDR3, as DNA: TGTGCCAGCAGCCAAGATGCTAGCGGGAGGTTGGACATTCAGTACTTC. It codes for CASSQDASGRLDIQYF.

In its sample, this clonotype was seen a few times. The rearrangement uses TRBV18 and TRBJ1-1, with no clear D. The V gene lost 2 bases and the J gene lost 2 bases, with 6 bases spanning the gap. Germline values: CDR1 KGHSH, CDR2 LQKENI. The CDR3 extends over 13 amino acids. DNA for the CDR3: TGTGCCAGCTCACCAGGAAGTAACACTGAAGCTTTCTTT. This codes for CASSPGSNTEAFF.

The table lists this clonotype with a few counts. This chain joins TRBV12-3 or TRBV12-4 and TRBJ2-3; D is possibly TRBD2 (6 bases). The CDR3 contains 14 residues. The V and J ends lost 3 bases and 5 bases respectively, with 12 bases between them. CDR3 sequence reads: CASSFGGAGDTQYF. In DNA form, the CDR3 reads TGTGCCAGCAGTTTCGGAGGGGCTGGAGATACGCAGTATTTT.

The gene calls are TRBV12-5 and TRBJ1-2; possibly TRBD1 for D (6 bases). CDR3 length: 15 amino acids. Germline loops: CDR1 LGHNT, CDR2 FRNRAP. Trimming removed 1 base at V and 1 base at J, with 10 bases between. CDR3 residues: CASGLGQGLNYGYTF. In nucleotides, the CDR3 is TGTGCTAGTGGTTTGGGTCAGGGGCTTAACTATGGCTACACCTTC. Looking up the rest from reference TRBV12-5 and TRBJ1-2 gives the full variable domain: DARVTQTPRHKVTEMGQEVTMRCQPILGHNTVFWYRQTMMQGLELLAYFRNRAPLDDSGMPKDRFSAEMPDATLATLKIQPSEPRDSAVYFCASGLGQGLNYGYTFGSGTRLTVV.